The sequence of this T cell receptor beta chain was determined in a study of preoperative IRX-2 immunotherapy in early breast cancer. Per germline, CDR1 WSHSY and CDR2 SAAADI. The CDR3 covers 14 residues. The ends were cut back, 10 bases at V and 6 bases at J, with 19 bases in the middle. Some clones are missing from TCRdb's copy, which holds only in-frame ones; the method was immunoSEQ multiplex PCR. The repertoire consists of 30,000 to 45,000 clones, with 82% occurring once and the leading ten covering 1.5%. Treatment meaning: preoperative locoregional IRX-2 cytokine immunotherapy. Samples came from a phase Ib trial of preoperative locoregional IRX-2 cytokine immunotherapy.

This receptor was obtained from a human donor with breast cancer. The rearrangement uses TRBV10-2 and TRBJ1-5; TRBD1 is a possible D gene (6 bases). The sequenced sample was lymph node tissue, obtained after IRX-2 immunotherapy. The CDR3 reads CATPPHRAAQPQHF. The CDR3 DNA reads as TGCGCCACCCCCCCCCACAGGGCTGCTCAGCCCCAGCATTTT.